This entry is about one TCR beta chain. Germline V gene data show CDR1 as LGHDT and CDR2 as YNNKEL (reference sequence). V lost 2 bases to trimming and J lost 3 bases, with 13 bases between them. The CDR3 covers 16 residues. This sample is part of a study of Ad26.COV2.S vaccination and SARS-CoV-2 variants. Method: immunoSEQ multiplex PCR; TCRdb's copy keeps in-frame clones and lacks some. This table has around 300,000 clones, roughly 90% appearing once. The treatment denotes: roughly 20 received Ad26.COV2.S at low or high dose, single or two shots; a few received placebo; per-sample allocation not given. Following the first vaccine or placebo injection, samples were taken on day 63.

The specimen was peripheral blood, collected in a trial of Ad26.COV2.S vaccine versus placebo. The TCR sequence derives from a person aged 18-65 years who received the Ad26.COV2.S COVID-19 vaccine or a placebo. The chain links TRBV3-1 (or the pseudogene TRBV3-2) to TRBJ1-4, with D uncertain. The CDR3 DNA reads TGTGCCAGCAGCCAATCTGGGAATCAGGCTAATGAAAAACTGTTTTTT. Amino acids: CASSQSGNQANEKLFF.